This entry lists 9 T cell receptor beta chains sequenced from one sample in a study of T-cell reconstitution after alpha-beta-depleted transplantation in children (TCRdb year 2016). The treatment or condition label, read with the paper, signifies: allogeneic hematopoietic cell transplantation with graft depleted of TCRalphabeta T cells and CD19 B cells. The method was PCR. Sequencing used an Illumina HiSeq 2500. To normalize quantification of the TCRbeta repertoire, the TCR libraries were built with molecular barcoding that relied on unique molecular identifiers. TCRdb redid the processing of the public reads, applying fastp at Q25 and MiXCR, and retained in-frame beta chains. Records with the same CDR3 protein are collapsed into one entry carrying the most frequent genes and DNA. The sample table contains approximately 500,000 distinct CDR3 sequences; only one count was recorded for about a quarter of them. The top ten clonotypes cover approximately 33% of the sample.

Sequencing used PBMCs, obtained before TCRalphabeta/CD19-depleted stem cell transplant. Receptors were obtained from a boy under two years old with Wiskott-Aldrich syndrome, due to receive a stem cell transplant.

This chain joins TRBV7-2 and TRBJ2-3; no reliable D call. Between the trimmed V and J ends, which lost 11 bases and 0 bases, there was a span of 15 bases. The CDR3 runs 14 residues. From germline, CDR1 is SGHTA and CDR2 FQGNSA. The CDR3 DNA sequence: TGTGCCGGAACAGAATCGATGAGCACAGATACGCAGTATTTT. It translates to CAGTESMSTDTQYF.

This clonotype was counted only a few times. The genes are TRBV9 and TRBJ2-5; D is unclear. Germline V gives CDR1 SGDLS, CDR2 YYNGEE. The CDR3 is 14 residues long. Trimming stripped 2 bases from V and 5 bases from J, with 13 bases between. For the CDR3, the DNA is TGTGCCAGCAGCGTCACACCTAATCAGGAGACCCAGTACTTC. Translated, it gives CASSVTPNQETQYF.

The DNA of the CDR3 is TGCGCCAGCAGTGATTTAGCGGGAGCAGATACGCAGTATTTT. This encodes CASSDLAGADTQYF. The chain combines TRBV10-2 with TRBJ2-3; 9 nucleotides align to TRBD2. Germline CDR1 reads WSHSY; CDR2 reads SAAADI. The CDR3 runs to 14 residues. The trim removed 3 bases at V and 4 bases at J, leaving 2 bases unmatched.

This clonotype was found a few times. The chain carries TRBV20-1 and TRBJ2-1, with TRBD2 matching over 15 bases. CDR1 is DFQATT and CDR2 is SNEGSKA in the germline V gene (reference sequence). CDR3 length: 18 residues. V was clipped by 6 bases and J by 3 bases; unmatched bases: 12. The CDR3 DNA follows: TGCAGTGCAAATACCGGGACTAGCGGGAGGAGACTCTACAATGAGCAGTTCTTC. It yields the protein CSANTGTSGRRLYNEQFF.

This clonotype appeared a few times. The V and J genes are TRBV5-1 and TRBJ2-5; D is ambiguous. Trimming cost V 5 bases and J 3 bases, with 14 bases left between them. Germline assignment: CDR1 SGHRS and CDR2 YFSETQ. The length of the CDR3 is 14 residues. The CDR3 sequence: CASSYYYPEETQYF. In nucleotides, the CDR3 is TGCGCCAGCAGTTACTACTATCCAGAAGAGACCCAGTACTTC.

The J gene is TRBJ2-7, the V gene TRBV20-1, with TRBD2 matching over 10 bases. This CDR3 has 14 residues. V shed 4 bases, J shed 2 bases, and the junction held 5 bases outside the gene matches. Germline values: CDR1 DFQATT, CDR2 SNEGSKA (reference sequence). CDR3 nucleotide sequence: TGCAGTGCTAAAAGCGGGAGGGAAACCTACGAGCAGTACTTC. Translating it yields CSAKSGRETYEQYF.

The J gene is TRBJ2-1, the V gene TRBV7-9; D is undetermined. The CDR3 runs 14 residues. Looked up from germline, CDR1 is SEHNR and CDR2 is FQNEAQ (reference sequence). V lost 5 bases to trimming and J lost 5 bases, with 13 bases between them. For the CDR3, the DNA is TGTGCCAGCAGCCCTTCCGCCCGAAACAATGAGCAGTTCTTC. Residues: CASSPSARNNEQFF.

The rearrangement uses TRBV6-1 and TRBJ1-5; D possibly corresponds to TRBD1 (5 bases). Germline CDR1 and CDR2: MNHNS and SASEGT. The CDR3 consists of 14 residues. Trimming cost V 3 bases and J 4 bases, with 10 bases left between them. This chain's CDR3 is CASSDQGLNQPQHF. The CDR3 DNA is TGTGCCAGCAGTGACCAGGGTCTGAATCAGCCCCAGCATTTT.

This clonotype was observed a handful of times. The CDR3 DNA follows: TGCAGTGTAGGGGGTTGGGGCACAGATACGCAGTATTTT. Protein product: CSVGGWGTDTQYF. The chain couples TRBV20-1 to TRBJ2-3, with a weak D call TRBD1 (6 bases). CDR1 DFQATT and CDR2 SNEGSKA come from the germline V gene (reference sequence). The CDR3 contains 13 residues. Trimming cost V 7 bases and J 1 base, with 12 bases left between them.